Listed here is a single T cell receptor (beta chain). These data come from a study of blood T cell repertoires in COVID-19. Study-level background: COVID-19 samples collected from the United States, Italy and Spain covered acute and convalescent phases. The analysed material was cDNA or gDNA that came from T cells, B-cell-depleted T cells, or PBMCs.

Authors' processing steps: Amplification of reference gene primers provided the estimated nucleated cell counts. Data came from immunoSEQ multiplex PCR; TCRdb stores just in-frame clones and leaves some out. For V, J and clone size, that table is used; D and trimming come from the DNA. The sample comprises about 73,000 clones, around 83% of which are singletons, and about 5% rests with the top ten. The sequenced sample was peripheral blood. The sequence was obtained from a man aged 45-65 years with active COVID-19.

Here the CDR3 reads CASRQDWSTDTQYF. CDR3 sequence (DNA): TGTGCCAGCCGACAGGACTGGAGCACAGATACGCAGTATTTT. This chain links TRBV19 with TRBJ2-3; possible D gene TRBD1, 6 bases. This CDR3 has 14 residues. The V gene lost 9 bases and the J gene lost 0 bases, with 13 bases spanning the gap. The germline V gene has CDR1 LNHDA and CDR2 SQIVND (reference sequence).